This T cell receptor beta chain originates from a study of blood T cell repertoires in COVID-19 (dated by TCRdb to about 2020). Looking at the study overall: Collaborator samples came from the United States, Italy and Spain and covered acute and convalescent phases of COVID-19. The material from the prospective study consisted of cDNA or gDNA derived from T cells, B-cell-depleted T cells, or PBMCs. Deeply sampled blood TCRbeta repertoires from subjects exposed to, actively infected with, or recovered from COVID-19 were included in the dataset. The repertoires were made available in a free public database intended to serve as a resource for research on the immune response to SARS-CoV-2. Samples were obtained from the ongoing ImmuneRACE study (first 160 participants) and from over 1,000 subjects provided by 6 global collaborators. Sample metadata almost always included a de-identified subject ID, COVID-19 status, age in years and sex. Where HLA class I and class II types were available, the types were taken from metadata supplied by the sample provider, not from assay-based typing.

Whole blood was collected in K2EDTA tubes by collaborating institutions according to the institutions' own protocols. For TCRbeta analysis, collaborators shipped samples as frozen whole blood, isolated PBMCs, or DNA extracted from either of those sample types. At the junction V is shortened by 5 bases and J by 2 bases, with 7 bases in between. CDR1 is given as LNHDA and CDR2 as SQIVND, both from the germline V gene (reference sequence). Counted from cysteine to phenylalanine, this CDR3 has 14 amino acids. Kept here is only the CDR3 DNA, which spans 42 bases and is read in frame from base 1. On this clone: Its antigen remains undetermined. No base quality information exists; no much larger clone differs at one position.

The immunoSEQ Assay, a bias-controlled multiplex PCR, was used to amplify TCRbeta CDR3 regions from genomic DNA. Under the source paper's analysis protocol: Within the assay, amplification of reference gene primers was used to estimate how many nucleated cells each sample contained. To quantify the absolute abundance of each unique TCRbeta CDR3 rearrangement, sequence reads were collapsed and filtered. Productive Simpson clonality was computed per sample as the square root of Simpson's diversity index over productive rearrangements. TCRdb carries this immuneACCESS record with in-frame sequences only. Its versions omit some clonotypes, under half of them owing to an unresolved V gene in the studies checked, with the rest unexplained. Clone size and V and J calls were adopted from that table, with D and trimming inferred from the DNA. The sample table contains about 130,000 clones; only one count was recorded for over 70% of them. The ten most abundant clones make up roughly 45% of the sample.

The full study reports these points: How much clinical and demographic metadata was included differed by source and by participant, and the metadata was provided uncurated.

Here the chain combines TRBV19 and TRBJ2-6, with the identity of the D gene unclear. Sequenced input: peripheral blood. The clonotype originates from a human donor in a cohort sampled during active COVID-19. The CDR3 corresponds to CASSPKAGANVLTF. The DNA sequence reads TGTGCCAGTAGTCCTAAAGCTGGGGCCAACGTCCTGACTTTC.